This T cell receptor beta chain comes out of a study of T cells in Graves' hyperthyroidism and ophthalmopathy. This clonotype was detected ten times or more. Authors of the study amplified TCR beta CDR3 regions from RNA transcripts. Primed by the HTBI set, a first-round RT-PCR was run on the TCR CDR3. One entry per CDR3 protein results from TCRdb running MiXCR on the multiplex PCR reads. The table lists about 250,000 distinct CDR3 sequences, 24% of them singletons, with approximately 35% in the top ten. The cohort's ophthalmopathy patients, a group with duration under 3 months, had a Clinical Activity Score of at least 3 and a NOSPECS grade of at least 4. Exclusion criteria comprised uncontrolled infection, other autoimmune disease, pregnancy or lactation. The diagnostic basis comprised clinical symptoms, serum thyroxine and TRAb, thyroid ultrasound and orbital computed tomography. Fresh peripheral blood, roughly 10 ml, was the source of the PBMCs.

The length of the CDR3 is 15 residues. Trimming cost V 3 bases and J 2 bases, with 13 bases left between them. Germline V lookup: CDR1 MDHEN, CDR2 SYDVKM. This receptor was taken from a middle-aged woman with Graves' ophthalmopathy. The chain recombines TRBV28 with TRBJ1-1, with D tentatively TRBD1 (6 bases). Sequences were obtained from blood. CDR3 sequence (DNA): TGTGCCAGCAGTTTGGACAGTAGAGGAAACACTGAAGCTTTCTTT. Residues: CASSLDSRGNTEAFF.